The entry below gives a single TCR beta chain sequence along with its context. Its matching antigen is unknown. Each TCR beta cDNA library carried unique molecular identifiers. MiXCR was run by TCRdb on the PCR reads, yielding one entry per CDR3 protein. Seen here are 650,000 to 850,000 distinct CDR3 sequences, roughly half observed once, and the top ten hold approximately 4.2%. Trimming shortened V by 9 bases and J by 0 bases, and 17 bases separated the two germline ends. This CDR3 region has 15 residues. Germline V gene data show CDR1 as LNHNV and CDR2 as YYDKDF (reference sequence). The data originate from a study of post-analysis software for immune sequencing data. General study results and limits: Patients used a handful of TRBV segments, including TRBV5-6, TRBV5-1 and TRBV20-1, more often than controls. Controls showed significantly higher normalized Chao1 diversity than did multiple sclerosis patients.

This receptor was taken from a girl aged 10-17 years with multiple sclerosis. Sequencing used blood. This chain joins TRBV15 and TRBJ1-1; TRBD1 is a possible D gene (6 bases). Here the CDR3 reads CATINGGAVNTEAFF. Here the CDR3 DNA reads TGTGCCACGATAAACGGGGGCGCGGTGAACACTGAAGCTTTCTTT.